This passage covers 7 T cell receptor beta chains from one sample sequenced in a study of cytomegalovirus exposure and HLA in healthy donors. Primers for the PCR totalled 60 Vbeta and 13 Jbeta. Here immunoSEQ multiplex PCR was the method, and the copy in TCRdb shows in-frame clones only, minus some. The sample holds under 150,000 clones, roughly 83% seen once. The sequenced sample consisted of PBMCs. The source of these receptors is a female donor in good health and CMV-seronegative.

The V call is TRBV6-5, the J call TRBJ1-5; D not certain. The length of the CDR3 is 16 residues. Deletions cut 4 bases from V and 2 bases from J, with 15 bases between. Germline CDR1 and CDR2: MNHEY and SVGAGI. The CDR3, as DNA: TGTGCCAGCAGTTCAGCTGACATTTCCCGCAATCAGCCCCAGCATTTT. Its protein is CASSSADISRNQPQHF.

The gene calls are TRBV30 and TRBJ2-2, with TRBD2 matching over 7 bases. CDR1 is GTSNPN and CDR2 is SVGIG in the germline V gene (reference sequence). The V segment lost 2 bases and the J segment 6 bases; nucleotides outside the gene matches: 12. The length of the CDR3 is 16 residues. CDR3: CAWSSLGAGVSGELFF. In DNA, the CDR3 is TGTGCCTGGAGTTCGTTAGGGGCGGGAGTATCCGGGGAGCTGTTTTTT.

This chain joins TRBV4-1 and TRBJ2-7, with D perhaps TRBD1 (6 bases). Trimming removed 4 bases from V and 3 bases from J, with 16 bases in between. The CDR3 is 15 residues long. Looked up from germline, CDR1 is MGHRA and CDR2 is YSYEKL. The CDR3 sequence is CASSRGERQVYEQYF. CDR3 sequence (DNA): TGCGCCAGCAGCCGTGGCGAGAGACAGGTCTACGAGCAGTACTTC.

This sequence joins TRBV5-8 and TRBJ2-7; TRBD1 is a possible D gene (6 bases). The CDR3 has 17 residues. Trimming shortened V by 3 bases and J by 1 base, and 20 bases separated the two germline ends. Germline V gives CDR1 SGHTS, CDR2 YDEGEE. In DNA form, the CDR3 reads TGTGCCAGCAGCTCAGGGGCTGGGAGAAGAAATTCCTACGAGCAGTACTTC. Translated, it gives CASSSGAGRRNSYEQYF.

The chain couples TRBV5-1 to TRBJ1-1; weak D call: TRBD1 (6 bases). The V end was cut by 4 bases, the J end by 2 bases, with 15 bases between. The CDR3 covers 15 residues. CDR1 SGHRS and CDR2 YFSETQ come from the germline V gene. In DNA, the CDR3 is TGCGCCAGCAGCGACCGGTCCAGGGGAAACACTGAAGCTTTCTTT. Its protein is CASSDRSRGNTEAFF.

The CDR3 is CASSSGDRARGYTF. DNA for the CDR3: TGCGCCAGCAGCTCGGGAGACAGGGCTCGAGGCTACACCTTC. This chain uses TRBV5-1 with TRBJ1-2; 7 bases line up with TRBD1. The V segment lost 3 bases and the J segment 8 bases; nucleotides outside the gene matches: 10. Germline CDR1 and CDR2: SGHRS and YFSETQ. The CDR3 extends over 14 amino acids.

The chain employs TRBV27 and TRBJ2-5; weak D call: TRBD1 (5 bases). CDR1 is MNHEY, CDR2 SMNVEV, per germline (reference sequence). Trimming left V 3 bases short and J 3 bases short, with 8 bases between. The CDR3 runs to 13 residues. In DNA form, the CDR3 reads TGTGCCAGCAGTTTCCGCAGGGAAGAGACCCAGTACTTC. It encodes CASSFRREETQYF.